The clone carrying this T cell receptor (beta chain) appeared a single time. Use of 60 Vbeta and 13 Jbeta primers characterized the PCR. Data came from immunoSEQ multiplex PCR; TCRdb stores just in-frame clones and leaves some out. The table has roughly 100,000 clones, less than 80% seen once. This specimen comes from a study of cytomegalovirus exposure and HLA in healthy donors. J was trimmed by 8 bases and V by 8 bases; bases with no gene match: 12. From germline, CDR1 is MGHRA and CDR2 YSYEKL. This CDR3 spans 15 amino acids. The V and J genes are TRBV4-1 and TRBJ2-1, with 10 bases lining up with TRBD2. The sequence came from a man aged 25 to 40 in good health and CMV-seronegative. Sequences were obtained from PBMCs. CDR3 region: CASGNTAGGGDEQFF. CDR3 in DNA: TGCGCCAGCGGGAATACAGCGGGAGGGGGCGATGAGCAGTTCTTC.